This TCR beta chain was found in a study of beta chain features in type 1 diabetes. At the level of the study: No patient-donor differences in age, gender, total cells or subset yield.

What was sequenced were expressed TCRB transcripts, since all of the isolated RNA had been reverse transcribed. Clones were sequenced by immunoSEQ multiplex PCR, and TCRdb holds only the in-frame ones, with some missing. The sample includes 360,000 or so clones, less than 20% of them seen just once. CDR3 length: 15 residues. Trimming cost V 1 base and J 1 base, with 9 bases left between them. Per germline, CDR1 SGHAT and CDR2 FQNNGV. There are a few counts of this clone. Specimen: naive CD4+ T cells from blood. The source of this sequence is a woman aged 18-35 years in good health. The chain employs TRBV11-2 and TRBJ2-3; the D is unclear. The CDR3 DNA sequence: TGTGCCAGCAGCTTAGGCCCCGAGGGCACAGATACGCAGTATTTT. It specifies CASSLGPEGTDTQYF.